The subject of this entry is one T cell receptor (beta chain). For the second PCR, which ran for about 6 to 11 cycles, a sample-barcoded 5' primer and a J-beta primer mix were used. Each TCR beta cDNA got a 12-nucleotide random molecular identifier. TCRdb recomputed calls from the 5' RACE reads with MiXCR, one row per CDR3 protein. The sample consists of about 1,600,000 distinct CDR3 sequences, 42% of them appearing once. CDR1 MDHEN and CDR2 SYDVKM come from the germline V gene. The V end lost 6 bases, the J end lost 0 bases, and 6 bases lay between the germline ends. CDR3 length: 13 residues. This entry is derived from a study of blood T cells in healthy people across ages.

This TCR came from a woman aged 18-29 years in good health. The chain joins TRBV28 to TRBJ1-5; D remains unclear. Material for sequencing was blood. The CDR3 here is CASRDFSNQPQHF. The CDR3 DNA reads TGTGCCAGCAGGGACTTTAGCAATCAGCCCCAGCATTTT.